The sequence of this T cell receptor beta chain was determined in a study of cytomegalovirus exposure and HLA in healthy donors. On the study more broadly: There were roughly 110 million unique TCR beta sequences, drawn from 150 million to 200 million T cells, in an earlier analysis.

The CDR3 covers 13 residues. V lost 6 bases, J lost 3 bases, and 12 bases lay in between. Germline CDR1 reads MDHEN; CDR2 reads SYDVKM. Whole-study results and caveats: A link between a missense DCLRE1C variant and TCR beta V- and J-gene trimming emerged from a later analysis. The study dropped some indistinguishable V segments, TRBV6-2 and TRBV6-3 among them. Later, TCR association rates were found to vary by HLA locus, highest for DRB1 and lowest for HLA-C.

PCR used 60 Vbeta primers and 13 Jbeta primers. The repertoire was sequenced with immunoSEQ multiplex PCR; TCRdb's copy has only in-frame clones and lacks some. The sample includes under 200,000 clones. Turning to this clone: Its specificity is not known.

The chain links TRBV28 to TRBJ2-7, with D unresolved. The receptor comes from a man aged 25-45 years in good health and CMV-seronegative. Material: PBMCs. The CDR3 sequence is CASRSRGNYEQYF. The CDR3 DNA follows: TGTGCCAGCAGAAGTAGAGGAAACTACGAGCAGTACTTC.